This T cell receptor beta chain appears in the sequencing data of a study of T cell changes during pregnancy in multiple sclerosis. Clones were read by immunoSEQ multiplex PCR, and TCRdb kept only the in-frame ones, dropping some. Counted here are under 110,000 clones, 91% occurring once; the ten biggest clones make up around 3.1%. This CDR3 region has 18 residues. After removal of 4 bases from V and 1 base from J, the junction contained 14 bases not matched to a gene. CDR1 and CDR2 (germline): MDHEN, SYDVKM. The sample here was peripheral blood, taken in the second trimester of pregnancy. The chain is built from TRBV28 and TRBJ1-2; 8 bases line up with TRBD1. The sequence came from a female donor with multiple sclerosis, enrolled in a pregnancy study. The CDR3 DNA reads as TGTGCCAGCAGTTCTCCCGGGACAGGTTTTCCCATTAACTATGGCTACACCTTC. This translates into CASSSPGTGFPINYGYTF.